Sequencing of this T cell receptor beta chain was carried out in a study of blood T cell repertoires in COVID-19. Study-level background: Samples taken during acute and convalescent COVID-19 were collected in the United States, Italy and Spain.

This clone was detected a few times. In the original workflow: Using reference gene primer amplification, nucleated cell counts were estimated. Using immunoSEQ multiplex PCR, the repertoire was profiled, and TCRdb retains in-frame clones only, with some absent. The DNA gave D and trimming, while V, J and clone size come from that table. The sample lists more than 75,000 clones, around 88% occurring once. This receptor was taken from a man at least 80 years old with active or convalescent COVID-19. Sequencing was performed on peripheral blood.

Here the CDR3 DNA reads TGTGCCAGCAGCTTAGAGTTAGGGGCCGAGCAGTACTTC. It yields the protein CASSLELGAEQYF. The V and J genes are TRBV7-9 and TRBJ2-7; D perhaps matches TRBD1 (5 bases). This CDR3 comprises 13 residues. Trimming pared 1 base from V and 6 bases from J, leaving 10 bases between. CDR1 and CDR2 from the germline V gene are SEHNR and FQNEAQ (reference sequence). The full variable domain, in which reference TRBV7-9 and TRBJ2-7 provide the parts outside the CDR3, is DTGVSQNPRHKITKRGQNVTFRCDPISEHNRLYWYRQTLGQGPEFLTYFQNEAQLEKSRLLSDRFSAERPKGSFSTLEIQRTEQGDSAMYLCASSLELGAEQYFGPGTRLTVT.